The clone carrying this T cell receptor (beta chain) was seen a few times. What it binds is not known. Alopecia areata patients provided lesional scalp punch biopsies and peripheral blood. PBMCs provided sorted CD4+ and CD8+ T cells. After isolation, RNA underwent reverse transcription to generate cDNA as the sequencing template. The method was immunoSEQ multiplex PCR; TCRdb's version includes in-frame clones alone and lacks a portion of them. Among 120,000 or so clones, approximately 38% were seen once, and the ten largest hold approximately 3.1%. This sample is drawn from a study of CD8+ T cells in alopecia areata. The wider study: Each day, treated patients took oral tofacitinib twice, at 5 to 10 mg per dose. Findings and caveats of the study: Clonality exceeded that of normal scalp in lesional scalp, most notably in alopecia totalis/universalis.

The TCR was taken from a human donor with alopecia areata. The sequencing sample was made of CD4+ T cells sorted from blood.

The DNA of the CDR3 is TGCAGCGTCATAGAAAGGAGCAATCAGCCCCAGCATTTT. This codes for CSVIERSNQPQHF. The chain recombines TRBV29-1 with TRBJ1-5; D call uncertain. The CDR3 runs to 13 residues. With 6 bases removed from V and 1 base from J, the gap between germline ends came to 10 bases. Germline V gene sequence: CDR1 SQVTM, CDR2 ANQGSEA.